These 28 T cell receptor beta chains came from one sample sequenced in a study of T cell changes during pregnancy in multiple sclerosis. The data were produced by immunoSEQ multiplex PCR, yet TCRdb's version contains in-frame clones alone and is incomplete. The sample holds about 76,000 clones, roughly 92% seen once. The sequenced sample was peripheral blood, obtained after pregnancy. All receptors derive from a female donor in good health, enrolled as a control in a pregnancy study.

The rearrangement links TRBV4-1 to TRBJ2-1, with 10 bases that match TRBD1. The V gene's germline CDR1 is MGHRA and CDR2 YSYEKL. This CDR3 comprises 19 residues. J lost 4 bases, V lost 4 bases, and 16 bases had no gene match. DNA for the CDR3: TGCGCCAGCAGCCTTAGACAGGGGGCGATGCTAGGGCAATACAATGAGCAGTTCTTC. This gives the protein CASSLRQGAMLGQYNEQFF.

The chain couples TRBV5-4 to TRBJ1-1; D is unclear. This CDR3 contains 14 residues. The germline gives CDR1 SGHNT, CDR2 YYREEE (reference sequence). Trimming left V 0 bases short and J 3 bases short, with 9 bases between. The CDR3 is CASSLVRADTEAFF. The CDR3 bases are TGTGCCAGCAGCTTGGTGCGGGCGGACACTGAAGCTTTCTTT. Complete variable domain (other parts from reference TRBV5-4 and TRBJ1-1): ETGVTQSPTHLIKTRGQQVTLRCSSQSGHNTVSWYQQALGQGPQFIFQYYREEENGRGNFPPRFSGLQFPNYSSELNVNALELDDSALYLCASSLVRADTEAFFGQGTRLTVV.

This chain links TRBV19 with TRBJ2-2; TRBD1 matches 8 bases. The CDR3 is 14 amino acids. V shed 7 bases, J shed 6 bases, and the junction held 7 bases outside the gene matches. Germline V gives CDR1 LNHDA, CDR2 SQIVND (reference sequence). As DNA, the CDR3 is TGTGCCAGTACGGACAGGGTAGATTCCGGGGAGCTGTTTTTT. Encoded protein: CASTDRVDSGELFF.

DNA for the CDR3: TGTGCCAGCAGCGTAGAAGACTCCAATTCACCCCTCCACTTT. Residues: CASSVEDSNSPLHF. The chain recombines TRBV9 with TRBJ1-6; D not resolved. Germline V gene sequence: CDR1 SGDLS, CDR2 YYNGEE. V lost 0 bases and J 7 bases, leaving 8 bases between the germline ends. This CDR3 has 14 amino acids.

This clone was detected once. The chain uses TRBV28 and TRBJ1-3; no definite D call. Germline lookup yields CDR1 MDHEN and CDR2 SYDVKM. The CDR3 has 12 residues. The V and J ends lost 6 bases and 4 bases respectively, with 7 bases between them. Written as DNA, the CDR3 is TGTGCCAGCAGCTCTAGGGGAAACACCATATATTTT. Translation: CASSSRGNTIYF. The complete variable domain, with remaining parts taken from reference TRBV28 and TRBJ1-3, reads DVKVTQSSRYLVKRTGEKVFLECVQDMDHENMFWYRQDPGLGLRLIYFSYDVKMKEKGDIPEGYSVSREKKERFSLILESASTNQTSMYLCASSSRGNTIYFGEGSWLTVV.

V usage is TRBV6-5 and J usage is TRBJ2-5; 9 nucleotides agree with TRBD2. CDR1 and CDR2 from the germline V gene are MNHEY and SVGAGI. The CDR3 contains 15 residues. The V gene end was trimmed by 4 bases and the J gene end by 9 bases; junction bases not matched to a gene: 12. CDR3 loop: CASSFGSGGRGAQYF. In DNA form, the CDR3 reads TGTGCCAGCAGTTTCGGTAGCGGGGGACGGGGGGCCCAGTACTTC.

This clone was recorded only once. The chain recombines TRBV10-3 with TRBJ2-5, with D perhaps TRBD1 (7 bases). V was shortened by 2 bases and J by 4 bases, with 11 bases between the two germline ends. The CDR3 sequence is 14 residues long. Germline CDR1 and CDR2: ENHRY and SYGVKD. CDR3 coding DNA: TGTGCCATCAGTGAGGGACAGGAGGGAGAGACCCAGTACTTC. Translated: CAISEGQEGETQYF.

This clone has only one observation. This chain joins TRBV28 and TRBJ2-7, with 9 bases fitting TRBD1. The CDR3 is made up of 14 amino acids. CDR1 is MDHEN and CDR2 is SYDVKM in the germline V gene. V shed 5 bases and J 6 bases; nucleotides not matched to a gene: 8. This CDR3 reads CASSPRTGAGEQYF. The CDR3 DNA reads as TGTGCCAGCAGTCCTAGGACAGGGGCTGGCGAGCAGTACTTC.

V usage is TRBV21-1 and J usage is TRBJ2-2; TRBD1, as called in the table, went unchecked against the DNA. TRBV21-1 is deemed a pseudogene. The CDR3 spans 16 residues. This CDR3 reads CASSKTRDRGTGELFF. The CDR3 bases are TGTGCCAGCAGCAAAACCAGGGACAGGGGTACCGGGGAGCTGTTTTTT.

The V call is TRBV19, the J call TRBJ1-5; unclear D gene. CDR1 is LNHDA and CDR2 is SQIVND in the germline V gene (reference sequence). Deletions cut 2 bases from V and 3 bases from J, with 14 bases between. The CDR3 is made up of 16 amino acids. In DNA form, the CDR3 reads TGTGCCAGTAGTATAAGAGGTCCGCAGCTCAATCAGCCCCAGCATTTT. It encodes CASSIRGPQLNQPQHF.

This chain connects TRBV5-1 to TRBJ1-1; no clear D gene. V was clipped by 0 bases and J by 1 base, with 10 bases between them. Germline V CDR1 and CDR2: SGHRS, YFSETQ. This CDR3 has 15 residues. The CDR3 DNA reads TGCGCCAGCAGCTTGGGCGGGCGGGGGAACACTGAAGCTTTCTTT. Its protein is CASSLGGRGNTEAFF.

CDR3 in amino acids: CASSGQALQGRAAFF. The CDR3 nucleotides are TGTGCCAGCAGCGGTCAGGCCCTACAGGGGCGCGCGGCTTTCTTT. The chain combines TRBV28 with TRBJ1-1; 7 bases are a match to TRBD1. V was pared by 6 bases and J by 11 bases, with 18 bases of the junction left unmatched. This CDR3 is built from 15 residues. The germline V gene encodes CDR1 MDHEN and CDR2 SYDVKM.

The rearrangement joins TRBV19 to TRBJ1-1, with D perhaps matching TRBD1 (5 bases). CDR1 is LNHDA, CDR2 SQIVND, per germline (reference sequence). V was clipped by 3 bases and J by 0 bases, with 8 bases between them. The CDR3 extends over 14 amino acids. For the CDR3, the DNA is TGTGCCAGTAGTATGACAGTAATGAACACTGAAGCTTTCTTT. Protein sequence: CASSMTVMNTEAFF.

This clone was seen only a few times. The chain carries TRBV29-1 and TRBJ1-1; weak D call: TRBD1 (6 bases). The CDR3 sequence is 12 residues long. V was clipped by 7 bases and J by 1 base, with 10 bases between them. CDR1 and CDR2 from the germline V gene are SQVTM and ANQGSEA. CDR3 in DNA: TGCAGCGACATGGGACAGAACACTGAAGCTTTCTTT. Residues: CSDMGQNTEAFF. The whole variable domain, filled in from reference TRBV29-1 and TRBJ1-1, reads SAVISQKPSRDICQRGTSLTIQCQVDSQVTMMFWYRQQPGQSLTLIATANQGSEATYESGFVIDKFPISRPNLTFSTLTVSNMSPEDSSIYLCSDMGQNTEAFFGQGTRLTVV.

This clone was detected a few times. This chain uses TRBV18 with TRBJ2-5; D is uncertain. This CDR3 comprises 13 residues. Germline CDR1 is KGHSH and CDR2 is LQKENI. The V gene lost 4 bases and the J gene lost 1 base, with 7 bases spanning the gap. In DNA form, the CDR3 reads TGTGCCAGCTCACTACAGAGCCAAGAGACCCAGTACTTC. Its protein product is CASSLQSQETQYF.

The chain uses TRBV6-5 and TRBJ2-5, with D perhaps matching TRBD1 (5 bases). V lost 6 bases to trimming and J lost 3 bases, with 14 bases between them. Germline V gives CDR1 MNHEY, CDR2 SVGAGI. The CDR3 has 14 residues. Written as DNA, the CDR3 is TGTGCCAGCAGGGACGACAGCCTAAAAGAGACCCAGTACTTC. Translating gives CASRDDSLKETQYF.

This chain connects TRBV11-2 to TRBJ2-5, with D maybe TRBD1 (6 bases). The CDR3 length is 14 residues. The V and J ends lost 3 bases and 3 bases respectively, with 11 bases between them. Germline CDR1 and CDR2: SGHAT and FQNNGV. The CDR3 sequence: CASSLGAGKETQYF. The DNA for the CDR3 is TGTGCCAGCAGCTTGGGGGCAGGGAAAGAGACCCAGTACTTC.

The chain couples TRBV7-9 to TRBJ2-2; 7 nucleotides match TRBD1. Looked up from germline, CDR1 is SEHNR and CDR2 is FQNEAQ (reference sequence). The length of the CDR3 is 14 residues. V lost 6 bases, J lost 8 bases, and 9 bases stayed unmatched. Written as DNA, the CDR3 is TGTGCCAGCAGGCGAATCGGGGACAGAGGGGAGCTGTTTTTT. Residues: CASRRIGDRGELFF.

The chain links TRBV7-9 to TRBJ2-7; a weak D match, TRBD1 (6 bases). The CDR3 is 17 residues long. Trimming removed 6 bases at V and 6 bases at J, with 27 bases between. Germline CDR1 is SEHNR and CDR2 is FQNEAQ (reference sequence). The CDR3 DNA sequence: TGTGCCAGCAGTCTAGAGGGGGACAAGGGGTATGACAGCGAGCAGTACTTC. The encoded protein is CASSLEGDKGYDSEQYF.

V is TRBV7-9 and J is TRBJ2-2, with TRBD2 matching 7 bases. From germline, CDR1 is SEHNR and CDR2 FQNEAQ (reference sequence). With 5 bases clipped from V and 7 bases from J, the junction kept 16 bases outside the gene matches. The CDR3 sequence is 17 residues long. CDR3 nucleotides: TGTGCCAGCAGCCACCAAGCGGGGATCCCTGTAGTCGGGGAGCTGTTTTTT. Translation: CASSHQAGIPVVGELFF.

CDR3 residues: CASSLSTGGGADTQYF. The CDR3 DNA reads TGTGCCAGCAGCTTAAGCACGGGAGGGGGCGCAGATACGCAGTATTTT. The chain uses TRBV7-2 and TRBJ2-3; weak D call: TRBD2 (8 bases). The CDR3 has 16 residues. Trimming took off 2 bases at V and 4 bases at J, with 16 bases between the two ends. Germline V gene lookup returns CDR1 SGHTA and CDR2 FQGNSA. The variable domain in full, completed from reference TRBV7-2 and TRBJ2-3, reads GAGVSQSPSNKVTEKGKDVELRCDPISGHTALYWYRQSLGQGLEFLIYFQGNSAPDKSGLPSDRFSAERTGGSVSTLTIQRTQQEDSAVYLCASSLSTGGGADTQYFGPGTRLTVL.

The chain employs TRBV28 and TRBJ1-5; the D is unclear. The V end was cut by 7 bases, the J end by 7 bases, with 14 bases between. The CDR3 runs to 13 residues. CDR1 MDHEN and CDR2 SYDVKM come from the germline V gene. CDR3 loop: CASTPAPGQPQHF. The DNA of the CDR3 is TGTGCCAGCACCCCGGCCCCCGGGCAGCCCCAGCATTTT.

The genes are TRBV2 and TRBJ2-1; TRBD2 agrees at 9 bases. Germline V gene lookup returns CDR1 SNHLY and CDR2 FYNNEI. There are 15 residues in the CDR3. V gave up 4 bases and J gave up 2 bases; unmatched junction bases: 3. The CDR3 spells CASSVSGGAYNEQFF. The CDR3 bases are TGTGCCAGCAGTGTTAGCGGGGGAGCCTACAATGAGCAGTTCTTC. Using reference TRBV2 and TRBJ2-1 for the parts outside the CDR3, the full variable domain is EPEVTQTPSHQVTQMGQEVILRCVPISNHLYFYWYRQILGQKVEFLVSFYNNEISEKSEIFDDQFSVERPDGSNFTLKIRSTKLEDSAMYFCASSVSGGAYNEQFFGPGTRLTVL.

V gene TRBV7-8 combines with J gene TRBJ2-1; 8 nucleotides align to TRBD2. The V gene end was trimmed by 5 bases and the J gene end by 0 bases; junction bases not matched to a gene: 6. The CDR3 loop spans 16 amino acids. CDR1 SGHVS and CDR2 FQNEAQ come from the germline V gene. CDR3 residues: CASSPTSGSSYNEQFF. In DNA, the CDR3 is TGTGCCAGCAGCCCTACTAGCGGCAGCTCCTACAATGAGCAGTTCTTC. The complete variable domain, with remaining parts taken from reference TRBV7-8 and TRBJ2-1, reads GAGVSQSPRYKVAKRGQDVALRCDPISGHVSLFWYQQALGQGPEFLTYFQNEAQLDKSGLPSDRFFAERPEGSVSTLKIQRTQQEDSAVYLCASSPTSGSSYNEQFFGPGTRLTVL.

The chain couples TRBV5-6 to TRBJ1-2, with D possibly TRBD1 on 5 matching bases. Trimming stripped 4 bases from V and 3 bases from J, with 13 bases between. CDR3 length equals 14 residues. The germline V gene has CDR1 SGHDT and CDR2 YYEEEE. The CDR3 reads CASSRGGTYYGYTF. CDR3 DNA: TGTGCCAGCAGCCGGGGGGGAACGTACTATGGCTACACCTTC. Based on the CDR3 plus reference TRBV5-6 and TRBJ1-2, the full variable domain is DAGVTQSPTHLIKTRGQQVTLRCSPKSGHDTVSWYQQALGQGPQFIFQYYEEEERQRGNFPDRFSGHQFPNYSSELNVNALLLGDSALYLCASSRGGTYYGYTFGSGTRLTVV.

This chain connects TRBV10-3 to TRBJ2-2; tentatively, D is TRBD2 (6 bases). The V and J ends lost 2 bases and 0 bases respectively, with 10 bases between them. Germline lookup yields CDR1 ENHRY and CDR2 SYGVKD. This CDR3 has 16 residues. In DNA, the CDR3 is TGTGCCATCAGTGAGAGCGGGCACGCGAACACCGGGGAGCTGTTTTTT. It translates to CAISESGHANTGELFF.

V usage is TRBV4-3 and J usage is TRBJ2-1, with 9 bases lining up with TRBD2. Germline CDR1 is LGHNA and CDR2 is YSLEER. Trimming took 5 bases from V and 7 from J; bases not matched to a gene: 3. The CDR3 covers 13 residues. In DNA form, the CDR3 reads TGCGCCAGCAGCTCTCTAGCGGGAAATGAGCAGTTCTTC. Protein product: CASSSLAGNEQFF.

A single count supports this clone. This chain connects TRBV21-1 to TRBJ1-1; the table names TRBD1, a call not compared with the DNA. TRBV21-1 is given as a pseudogene. The CDR3 spans 15 residues. The CDR3 DNA reads as TGTGCCAGCAGCAATATGGGCACAGGATGCACTGAAGCTTTCTTT. Its protein product is CASSNMGTGCTEAFF.